Presented here are 7 T cell receptor beta chains from one specimen sequenced in a study of shared clonotypes between healthy human individuals. Terminally differentiated effector memory CD45RA+ cells were excluded by CCR7 positive selection of CD45RO-negative cells. The protocol was immunoSEQ multiplex PCR, while the TCRdb copy is restricted to in-frame clones and leaves out a portion. The table shows 750,000 to 1,000,000 clones, with approximately 92% occurring only once. The sequenced sample consisted of naive CD8+ T cells sorted from blood. The receptors here all came from a man under 40 in good health.

The rearrangement joins TRBV2 to TRBJ1-5; the D gene is possibly TRBD1 (6 bases). The CDR3 has 15 amino acids. Per germline, CDR1 SNHLY and CDR2 FYNNEI. The ends were cut back, 5 bases at V and 4 bases at J, with 15 bases in the middle. The CDR3 spells CASSSATGLNQPQHF. In nucleotides, the CDR3 is TGTGCCAGCAGTTCGGCGACAGGTTTAAATCAGCCCCAGCATTTT.

A remark on this clone: Other DNA variants within this sample encode the same CDR3. The chain joins TRBV7-9 to TRBJ2-1, with TRBD2 as a possible D gene (6 bases). This CDR3 is built from 15 residues. Trimming took off 1 base at V and 0 bases at J, with 7 bases between the two ends. Germline loops: CDR1 SEHNR, CDR2 FQNEAQ (reference sequence). Written as DNA, the CDR3 is TGTGCCAGCAGCTTAGTCGGGAGCTCCTACAATGAGCAGTTCTTC. Translated: CASSLVGSSYNEQFF.

This chain links TRBV5-6 with TRBJ2-1, with no clear D. Germline loops: CDR1 SGHDT, CDR2 YYEEEE. The CDR3 loop spans 16 amino acids. V lost 1 base, J lost 2 bases, and 13 bases lay in between. CDR3 region: CASSLREQTTYNEQFF. The CDR3 nucleotides read TGTGCCAGCAGCTTGCGTGAGCAGACAACCTACAATGAGCAGTTCTTC.

V and J are TRBV7-7 and TRBJ2-5; maybe TRBD1 (6 bases). The CDR3 spans 15 residues. Trimming left V 5 bases short and J 3 bases short, with 16 bases between. Germline loops: CDR1 SSHAT, CDR2 FNYEAQ (reference sequence). CDR3 bases: TGTGCCAGCAGCCCGATAAGCAGGGGTGAAGAGACCCAGTACTTC. Translating gives CASSPISRGEETQYF.

This sequence joins TRBV9 and TRBJ2-5; D possibly corresponds to TRBD1 (6 bases). The CDR3 is made up of 15 amino acids. The germline V and J ends were trimmed by 4 bases and 5 bases, with 18 bases remaining between them. The germline V gene encodes CDR1 SGDLS and CDR2 YYNGEE. CDR3 amino acids: CASSPTPRGQETQYF. Here the CDR3 DNA reads TGTGCCAGCAGCCCCACCCCCAGGGGTCAGGAGACCCAGTACTTC.

This chain links TRBV27 with TRBJ1-2, with D possibly being TRBD1 (5 bases). Germline V gene lookup returns CDR1 MNHEY and CDR2 SMNVEV (reference sequence). Trimming cost V 6 bases and J 0 bases, with 14 bases left between them. The CDR3 spans 15 residues. The CDR3 protein is CASSEAGGANYGYTF. In DNA form, the CDR3 reads TGTGCCAGCAGCGAGGCGGGGGGGGCTAACTATGGCTACACCTTC.

The rearrangement links TRBV19 to TRBJ1-4, with a tentative D call TRBD1 (6 bases). Per the germline V gene, CDR1 is LNHDA and CDR2 is SQIVND (reference sequence). This CDR3 region has 16 residues. Trimming took off 7 bases at V and 6 bases at J, with 21 bases between the two ends. The CDR3 region is CASTRKWDTPHEKLFF. The CDR3 DNA is TGTGCCAGTACCAGGAAATGGGACACGCCTCATGAAAAACTGTTTTTT.